These 14 T cell receptor beta chains came from one sample sequenced in a study of vaccination effects on CD4 cells after COVID-19. No antigen has been identified for these receptors. The data were produced by immunoSEQ multiplex PCR, yet TCRdb's version contains in-frame clones alone and is incomplete. Of around 50,000 clones in the sample, 55% to 75% were seen once. Culture proceeded for nine to ten days, and CD4+ T cells were then isolated. The sequenced sample was CD4+ T cells from PBMCs cultured without peptide, obtained before COVID-19 vaccination. The receptor source for this set is a human donor who received a COVID-19 vaccine.

The chain employs TRBV24-1 and TRBJ2-2; 15 nucleotides line up with TRBD2. Germline trimming cut 2 bases from V and 2 bases from J; bases unmatched to any gene: 2. The CDR3 extends over 18 amino acids. Germline V gene data show CDR1 as KGHDR and CDR2 as SFDVKD. For the CDR3, the DNA is TGTGCCACCAGTGATTGGGGACTAGCGGGGGGTAACACCGGGGAGCTGTTTTTT. Translation: CATSDWGLAGGNTGELFF.

V usage is TRBV6-5 and J usage is TRBJ2-7; D is possibly TRBD2 (5 bases). Trimming pared 5 bases from V and 9 bases from J, leaving 20 bases between. This CDR3 has 14 residues. Germline CDR1 reads MNHEY; CDR2 reads SVGAGI. CDR3 amino acids: CASSRPSSPTRQYF. In DNA, the CDR3 is TGTGCCAGCAGTCGACCCTCCTCCCCAACTAGGCAGTACTTC.

The V call is TRBV5-1, the J call TRBJ1-1, with 8 bases that match TRBD1. V lost 7 bases and J lost 2; bases outside the gene matches: 7. CDR3 length equals 14 residues. In germline, CDR1 is SGHRS, CDR2 YFSETQ. CDR3: CASLGQGKNTEAFF. CDR3 in DNA: TGCGCCAGCTTAGGACAGGGCAAAAACACTGAAGCTTTCTTT. Full variable domain (outside the CDR3, taken from reference TRBV5-1 and TRBJ1-1): KAGVTQTPRYLIKTRGQQVTLSCSPISGHRSVSWYQQTPGQGLQFLFEYFSETQRNKGNFPGRFSGRQFSNSRSEMNVSTLELGDSALYLCASLGQGKNTEAFFGQGTRLTVV.

The table lists this clone with a few counts. The V call is TRBV11-2, the J call TRBJ2-7; 7 bases fit TRBD2. CDR3 length: 12 amino acids. Germline V gene lookup returns CDR1 SGHAT and CDR2 FQNNGV. J gave up 11 bases and V 4 bases, and 8 bases lay outside the gene matches. In DNA form, the CDR3 reads TGTGCCAGCAGCTCTAGTGCGGGGGTGGAGTACTTC. It specifies CASSSSAGVEYF.

The chain joins TRBV7-9 to TRBJ2-5; 7 bases fit TRBD2. Trimming removed 5 bases from V and 5 bases from J; junction bases left unmatched: 11. Germline CDR1 reads SEHNR; CDR2 reads FQNEAQ (reference sequence). This CDR3 has 15 amino acids. In DNA, the CDR3 is TGTGCCAGCAGCCAGCCGTGGCGGGAGCTCGAGACCCAGTACTTC. Protein: CASSQPWRELETQYF. Using reference TRBV7-9 and TRBJ2-5 for the parts outside the CDR3, the full variable domain is DTGVSQNPRHKITKRGQNVTFRCDPISEHNRLYWYRQTLGQGPEFLTYFQNEAQLEKSRLLSDRFSAERPKGSFSTLEIQRTEQGDSAMYLCASSQPWRELETQYFGPGTRLLVL.

This clone came up a few times. This chain links TRBV7-9 with TRBJ1-1; D not resolved. CDR3 length equals 11 residues. Trimming removed 5 bases at V and 7 bases at J, with 8 bases between. In germline, CDR1 is SEHNR, CDR2 FQNEAQ (reference sequence). The CDR3 DNA is TGTGCCAGCAGCCCCGTTATTGAAGCTTTCTTT. Its translation is CASSPVIEAFF.

In this sample, this clone turned up a few times. The chain is built from TRBV6-5 and TRBJ2-1; 7 bases map to TRBD2. CDR3 size: 16 residues. Losses at the gene ends were 0 bases for V and 2 bases for J; bases not matched to a gene: 4. The V gene's germline CDR1 is MNHEY and CDR2 SVGAGI. Here the CDR3 DNA reads TGTGCCAGCAGTTACTCGACGGGAGGAACCTACAATGAGCAGTTCTTC. Its protein product is CASSYSTGGTYNEQFF.

The table lists this clone with a few counts. The chain carries TRBV3-1 (or the pseudogene TRBV3-2) and TRBJ1-2; the D gene is possibly TRBD1 (5 bases). V lost 4 bases and J 6 bases, leaving 12 bases between the germline ends. CDR1 is LGHDT and CDR2 is YNNKEL in the germline V gene (reference sequence). CDR3 length: 13 residues. This CDR3 is CASSLGGVNGYTF. CDR3 coding DNA: TGTGCCAGCAGCCTGGGGGGGGTTAATGGCTACACCTTC.

This clone was counted only a few times. This chain connects TRBV20-1 to TRBJ1-2; TRBD1 is a possible D gene (6 bases). CDR1 and CDR2 from the germline V gene are DFQATT and SNEGSKA (reference sequence). V lost 7 bases and J lost 7, with 13 bases in between. CDR3 length: 11 amino acids. CDR3 DNA sequence: TGCAGTGGGAGGGGGGGGTCTGGCTACACCTTC. Amino acid sequence: CSGRGGSGYTF.

The rearrangement links TRBV18 to TRBJ1-2; TRBD1 aligns across 7 bases. This CDR3 comprises 15 residues. Germline CDR1 reads KGHSH; CDR2 reads LQKENI. V was clipped by 4 bases and J by 4 bases; unmatched bases: 9. CDR3 amino acids: CASSLGTAQTYGYTF. The CDR3 DNA reads as TGTGCCAGCTCACTCGGGACAGCCCAAACCTATGGCTACACCTTC.

The chain has TRBV30 and TRBJ1-3, with D possibly being TRBD1 (5 bases). This CDR3 is built from 17 residues. Per germline, CDR1 GTSNPN and CDR2 SVGIG (reference sequence). The V gene lost 2 bases and the J gene lost 0 bases, with 17 bases spanning the gap. CDR3 DNA sequence: TGTGCCTGGAGTAGGGGAGGTTTCGGGTCCTCTGGAAACACCATATATTTT. Its protein product is CAWSRGGFGSSGNTIYF.

The chain is built from TRBV12-1 and TRBJ1-4. TRBV12-1 constitutes a pseudogene. The CDR3 is 17 residues long. The DNA for the CDR3 is TGTGCCAGCAGCTTTGGTTCTAACCTTGCAACTAATGAAAAACTGTTTTTT. This gives the protein CASSFGSNLATNEKLFF.

The chain recombines TRBV15 with TRBJ2-3; 7 positions match TRBD2. Germline trimming cut 0 bases from V and 3 bases from J; bases unmatched to any gene: 3. The CDR3 is 15 residues long. CDR1 is LNHNV, CDR2 YYDKDF, per germline (reference sequence). CDR3 coding DNA: TGTGCCACCAGCAGAGAAAAGCGGGGTACAGATACGCAGTATTTT. Encoded protein: CATSREKRGTDTQYF.

The V call is TRBV7-2, the J call TRBJ2-1; D tentatively fits TRBD1 or TRBD2 (5 bases each). Germline V lookup: CDR1 SGHTA, CDR2 FQGNSA. V was cut by 1 base and J by 7 bases, with 11 bases left in between. The CDR3 loop spans 14 amino acids. The CDR3 DNA follows: TGTGCCAGCAGCTTAGGGGACCCCAGTAATGAGCAGTTCTTC. It codes for CASSLGDPSNEQFF.